The clone carrying this T cell receptor beta chain was seen more than once but under ten times. Its antigen is still unknown. This entry comes from a study of T-cell memory formation after mild COVID-19. Overall study context: Clusters of TCRs were largely donor specific.

General observations from the study: Most CD4+ clones that shrank were in CM and EM, while CD8+ ones turned up in EMRA.

This CDR3 comprises 14 residues. The V end lost 3 bases, the J end lost 4 bases, and 13 bases lay between the germline ends. Constant-segment primers served in 5'RACE that generated TCR alpha and TCR beta cDNA libraries bearing sample barcodes and UMIs. TCRdb redid the calling of the 5' RACE reads with MiXCR, one entry per CDR3 protein. The sample shows about 190,000 distinct CDR3 sequences, roughly 18% of them seen only once. The sequence came from an adult woman who had mild COVID-19 (a few samples of this study predate the infection). Cell type and time point are not known. The chain is built from TRBV12-3 or TRBV12-4 and TRBJ2-7, with D maybe TRBD2 (6 bases). Sequencing input: PBMCs or a T cell subset sorted from them (not recorded which). This CDR3 is CASSFGHGGYEQYF. In DNA, the CDR3 is TGTGCCAGCAGTTTCGGACACGGGGGTTACGAGCAGTACTTC.